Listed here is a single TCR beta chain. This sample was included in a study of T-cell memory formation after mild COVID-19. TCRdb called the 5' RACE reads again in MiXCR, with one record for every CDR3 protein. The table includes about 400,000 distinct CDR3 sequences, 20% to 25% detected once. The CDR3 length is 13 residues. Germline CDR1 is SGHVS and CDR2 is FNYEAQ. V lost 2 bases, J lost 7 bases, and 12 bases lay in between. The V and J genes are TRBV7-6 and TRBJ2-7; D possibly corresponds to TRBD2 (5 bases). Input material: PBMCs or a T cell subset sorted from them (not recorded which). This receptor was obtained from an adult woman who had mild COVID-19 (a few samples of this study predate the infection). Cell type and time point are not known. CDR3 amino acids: CASSLQAPGEQYF. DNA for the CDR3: TGTGCCAGCAGCTTACAGGCCCCGGGGGAGCAGTACTTC.